This T cell receptor (beta chain) was documented in a study of a mutant IDH1 vaccine in newly diagnosed glioma. Study summary: Week 47 marked visit V13, whereas week 35 marked visit V12. General study findings and limits: A vaccine-induced immune response developed in approximately 94% of the patients. Apparently, pseudoprogression bore no relation to changes among the top peripheral T cell clonotypes.

With respect to this clone: No antigen is known for it.

CDR3 length equals 16 residues. Germline V CDR1 and CDR2: SGHDT, YYEEEE. J was trimmed by 1 base and V by 5 bases; bases with no gene match: 11. Regarding time point: week 47, end of study. A single vaccine dose contained 300 ug of mutant IDH1 20-mer peptide, and topical imiquimod was used with it. Only in-frame clones appear in the TCRdb table, and some are missing; sequencing was by immunoSEQ multiplex PCR. The sample yields about 54,000 clones, 80% to 85% seen once. Source: PBMCs, taken from a glioma patient whose treatment included an IDH1 peptide vaccine. This TCR was recovered from a woman aged 50 to 60 with glioma. This rearrangement joins TRBV5-6 to TRBJ1-2, with 7 bases matching TRBD1. CDR3 in DNA: TGTGCCAGCAGAACAGGAGGGACAGCAAGTAACTATGGCTACACCTTC. Amino acid sequence: CASRTGGTASNYGYTF.